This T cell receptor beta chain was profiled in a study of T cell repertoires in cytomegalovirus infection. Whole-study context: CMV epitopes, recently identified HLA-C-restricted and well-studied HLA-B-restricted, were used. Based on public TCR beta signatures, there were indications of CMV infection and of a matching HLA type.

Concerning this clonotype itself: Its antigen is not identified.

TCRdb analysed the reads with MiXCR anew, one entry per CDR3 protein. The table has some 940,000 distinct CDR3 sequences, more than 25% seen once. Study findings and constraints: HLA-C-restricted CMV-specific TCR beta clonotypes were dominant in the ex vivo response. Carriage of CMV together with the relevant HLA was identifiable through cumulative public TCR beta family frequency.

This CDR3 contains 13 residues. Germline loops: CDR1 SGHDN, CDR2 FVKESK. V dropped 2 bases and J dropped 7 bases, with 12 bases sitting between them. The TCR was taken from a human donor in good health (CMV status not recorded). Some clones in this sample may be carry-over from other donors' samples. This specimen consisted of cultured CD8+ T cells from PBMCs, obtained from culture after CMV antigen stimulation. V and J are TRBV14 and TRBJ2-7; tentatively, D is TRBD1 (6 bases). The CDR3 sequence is CASSQLITGEQYF. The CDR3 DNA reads TGTGCCAGCAGCCAACTCATAACAGGGGAGCAGTACTTC.